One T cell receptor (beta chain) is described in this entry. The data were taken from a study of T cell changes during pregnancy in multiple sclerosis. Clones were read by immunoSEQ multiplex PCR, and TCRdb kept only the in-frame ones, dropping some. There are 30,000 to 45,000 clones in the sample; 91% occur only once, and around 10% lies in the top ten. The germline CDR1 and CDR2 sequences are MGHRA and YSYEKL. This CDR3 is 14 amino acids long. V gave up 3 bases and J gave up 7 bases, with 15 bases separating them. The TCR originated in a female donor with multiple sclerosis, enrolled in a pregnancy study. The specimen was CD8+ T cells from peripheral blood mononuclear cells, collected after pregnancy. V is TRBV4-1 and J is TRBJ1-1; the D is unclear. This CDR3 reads CASSQSRGRVEAFF. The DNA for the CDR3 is TGCGCCAGCAGCCAGAGTCGGGGAAGGGTTGAAGCTTTCTTT.